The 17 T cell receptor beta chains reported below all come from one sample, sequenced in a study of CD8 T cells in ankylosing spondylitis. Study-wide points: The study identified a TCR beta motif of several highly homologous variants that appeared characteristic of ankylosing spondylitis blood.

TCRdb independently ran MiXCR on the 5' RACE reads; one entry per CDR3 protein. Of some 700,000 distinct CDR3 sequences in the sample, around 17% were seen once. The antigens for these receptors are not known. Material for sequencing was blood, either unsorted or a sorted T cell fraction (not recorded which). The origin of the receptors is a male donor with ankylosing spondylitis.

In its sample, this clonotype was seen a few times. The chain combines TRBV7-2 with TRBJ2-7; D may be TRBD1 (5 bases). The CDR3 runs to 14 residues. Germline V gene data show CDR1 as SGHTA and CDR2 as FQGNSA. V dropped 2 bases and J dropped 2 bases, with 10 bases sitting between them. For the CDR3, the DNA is TGTGCCAGCAGCTTAAATCAGGGCCCCTACGAGCAGTACTTC. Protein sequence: CASSLNQGPYEQYF.

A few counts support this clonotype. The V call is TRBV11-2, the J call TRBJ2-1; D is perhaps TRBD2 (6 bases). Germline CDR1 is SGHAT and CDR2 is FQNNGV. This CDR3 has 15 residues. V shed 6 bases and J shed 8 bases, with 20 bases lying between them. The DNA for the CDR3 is TGTGCCAGCAGTCCTATAGGGGACTTTATCGATGAGCAGTTCTTC. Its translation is CASSPIGDFIDEQFF.

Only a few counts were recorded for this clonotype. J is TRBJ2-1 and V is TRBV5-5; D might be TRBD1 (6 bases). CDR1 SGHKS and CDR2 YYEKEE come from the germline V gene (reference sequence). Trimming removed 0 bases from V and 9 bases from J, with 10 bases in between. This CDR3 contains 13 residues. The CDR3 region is CASSLEWTVEQFF. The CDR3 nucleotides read TGTGCCAGCAGCTTGGAGTGGACAGTTGAGCAGTTCTTC.

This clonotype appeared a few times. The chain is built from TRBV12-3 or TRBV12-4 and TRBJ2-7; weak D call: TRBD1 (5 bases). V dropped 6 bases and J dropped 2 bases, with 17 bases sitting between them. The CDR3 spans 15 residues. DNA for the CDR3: TGTGCCAGCAGCCCTCAGGGATTCGGACCCTACGAGCAGTACTTC. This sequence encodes CASSPQGFGPYEQYF.

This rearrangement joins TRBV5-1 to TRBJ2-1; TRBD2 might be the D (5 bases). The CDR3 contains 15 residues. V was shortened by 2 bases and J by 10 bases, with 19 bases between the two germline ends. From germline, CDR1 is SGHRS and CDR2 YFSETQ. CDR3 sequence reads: CASSFASSSLYEQFF. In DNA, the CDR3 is TGCGCCAGCAGCTTCGCTAGCAGTAGTTTGTACGAGCAGTTCTTC.

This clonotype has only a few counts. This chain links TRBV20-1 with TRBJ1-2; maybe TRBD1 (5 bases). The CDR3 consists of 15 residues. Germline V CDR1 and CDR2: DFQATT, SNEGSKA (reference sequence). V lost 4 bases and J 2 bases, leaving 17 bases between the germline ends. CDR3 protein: CSATLLGGANYGYTF. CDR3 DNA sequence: TGCAGTGCTACCTTATTGGGTGGGGCAAACTATGGCTACACCTTC.

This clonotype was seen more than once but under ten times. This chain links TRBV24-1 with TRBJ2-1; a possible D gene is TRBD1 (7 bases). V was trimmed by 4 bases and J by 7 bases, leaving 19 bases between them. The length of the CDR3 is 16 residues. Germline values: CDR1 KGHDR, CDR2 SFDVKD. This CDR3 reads CATSEPTGTHHNEQFF. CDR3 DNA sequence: TGTGCCACCAGTGAGCCGACAGGGACTCACCATAATGAGCAGTTCTTC.

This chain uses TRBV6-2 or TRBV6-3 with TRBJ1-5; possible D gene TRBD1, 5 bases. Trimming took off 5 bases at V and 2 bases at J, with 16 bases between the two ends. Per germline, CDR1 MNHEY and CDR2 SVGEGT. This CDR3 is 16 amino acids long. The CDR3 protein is CASSPGWGTGNQPQHF. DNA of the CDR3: TGTGCCAGCAGTCCCGGGTGGGGGACCGGCAATCAGCCCCAGCATTTT.

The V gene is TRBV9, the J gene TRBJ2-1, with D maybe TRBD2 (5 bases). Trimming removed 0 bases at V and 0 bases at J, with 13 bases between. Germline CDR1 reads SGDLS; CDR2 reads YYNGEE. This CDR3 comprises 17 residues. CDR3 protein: CASSVVASPSSYNEQFF. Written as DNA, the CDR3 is TGTGCCAGCAGCGTAGTGGCTAGCCCCAGCTCCTACAATGAGCAGTTCTTC.

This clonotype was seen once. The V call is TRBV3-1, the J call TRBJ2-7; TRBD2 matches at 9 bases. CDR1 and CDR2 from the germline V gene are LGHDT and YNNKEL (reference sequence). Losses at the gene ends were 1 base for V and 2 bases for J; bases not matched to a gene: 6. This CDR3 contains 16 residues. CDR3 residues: CASSQVNSGGPYEQYF. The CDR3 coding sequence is TGTGCCAGCAGCCAAGTGAATAGCGGGGGACCCTACGAGCAGTACTTC.

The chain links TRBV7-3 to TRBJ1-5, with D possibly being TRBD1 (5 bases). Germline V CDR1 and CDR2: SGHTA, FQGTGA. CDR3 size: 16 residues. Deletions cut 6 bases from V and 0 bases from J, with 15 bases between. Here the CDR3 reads CASRRDGLYSNQPQHF. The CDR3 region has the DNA TGTGCCAGCAGGCGGGACGGTCTATATAGCAATCAGCCCCAGCATTTT.

The CDR3, as DNA: TGTGCCAGCAGCCTAACTAGCGGGGGGATGAATGAGCAGTTCTTC. Protein product: CASSLTSGGMNEQFF. J is TRBJ2-1 and V is TRBV12-3 or TRBV12-4; 12 nucleotides agree with TRBD2. Germline trimming cut 6 bases from V and 7 bases from J; bases unmatched to any gene: 7. The CDR3 is made up of 15 amino acids.

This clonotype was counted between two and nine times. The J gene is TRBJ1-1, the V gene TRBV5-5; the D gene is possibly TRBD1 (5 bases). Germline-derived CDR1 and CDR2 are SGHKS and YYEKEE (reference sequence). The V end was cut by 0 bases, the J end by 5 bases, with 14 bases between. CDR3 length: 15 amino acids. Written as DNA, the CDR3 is TGTGCCAGCAGCTTGGCAGAGGGGTGGGGAACTGAAGCTTTCTTT. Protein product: CASSLAEGWGTEAFF.

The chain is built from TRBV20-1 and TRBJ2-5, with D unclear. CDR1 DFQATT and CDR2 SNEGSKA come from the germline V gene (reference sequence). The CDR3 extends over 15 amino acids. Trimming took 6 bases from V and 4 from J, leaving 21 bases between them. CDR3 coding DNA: TGCAGTGCACCGAATCTCGAGGCGGCCGGAGAGACCCAGTACTTC. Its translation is CSAPNLEAAGETQYF.

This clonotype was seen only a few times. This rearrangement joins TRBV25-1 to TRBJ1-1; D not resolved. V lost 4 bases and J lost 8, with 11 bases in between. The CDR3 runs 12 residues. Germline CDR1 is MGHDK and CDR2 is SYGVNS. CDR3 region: CASSGHQTEAFF. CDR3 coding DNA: TGTGCCAGCAGTGGACATCAAACGGAAGCTTTCTTT.

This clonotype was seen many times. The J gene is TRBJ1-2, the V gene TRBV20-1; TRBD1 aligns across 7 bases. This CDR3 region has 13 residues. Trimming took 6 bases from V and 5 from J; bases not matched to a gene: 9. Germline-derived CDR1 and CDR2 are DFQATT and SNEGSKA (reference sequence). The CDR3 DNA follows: TGCAGTGCCCAAGGGACAGACCCTTATGGCTACACCTTC. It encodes CSAQGTDPYGYTF.

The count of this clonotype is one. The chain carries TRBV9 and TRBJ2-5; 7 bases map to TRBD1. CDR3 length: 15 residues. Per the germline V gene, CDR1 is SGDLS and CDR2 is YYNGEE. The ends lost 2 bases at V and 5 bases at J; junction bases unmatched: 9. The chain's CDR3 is CASSVTGSIGETQYF. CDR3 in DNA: TGTGCCAGCAGCGTGACAGGGAGCATAGGGGAGACCCAGTACTTC.